This TCR beta chain was recorded in a study of PD-1 blockade in mismatch repair-deficient tumors. Looking at the study overall: Enrolled about 2013-2017, patients had progressing, pretreated mismatch repair-deficient cancers of 11 to 13 types.

Mismatch repair deficiency was confirmed in all patients, by PCR or immunohistochemistry. TCRs were sequenced from three patients responding to pembrolizumab. This CDR3 region has 16 residues. CDR1 and CDR2 from the germline V gene are MNHNS and SASEGT. V lost 2 bases, J lost 7 bases, and 20 bases lay in between. TCRdb's copy holds only in-frame clones and misses some; the assay was immunoSEQ multiplex PCR. The data hold 120,000 or so clones, with roughly 86% observed a single time. This clonotype originated in an adult with mismatch repair-deficient cancer. This sequence joins TRBV6-1 and TRBJ2-5; D ambiguous. Sample: peripheral blood, taken 70 to 72 weeks after starting pembrolizumab. CDR3 DNA: TGTGCCAGCAGTGAACCACTATTTTTGGAGAGGTGGACCCAGTACTTC. Translated, it gives CASSEPLFLERWTQYF.